This is a list of T cell receptor beta chains from one sample in a study of blood T cell repertoires in COVID-19. This table comes from immunoSEQ multiplex PCR, and its TCRdb copy is limited to in-frame clones, with some not included. Of 60,000 to 65,000 clones in the sample, roughly 74% were seen once. Material: peripheral blood. Source of these receptors: a woman of 80 years or more with acute or convalescent COVID-19. Both conserved end residues are part of each CDR3. Each record gives: clone size, V gene, J gene, D gene, CDR3 length, CDR3 protein, CDR3 DNA. A D gene is named only where the DNA matches it firmly. For some rows the clone size is stated as once, few or many, or as a class when expanded; others skip it.

NA,TRBV11-3,TRBJ1-2,TRBD1,13,CASSSQGLDGYTF,TGTGCCAGCAGCTCACAGGGGTTGGATGGCTACACCTTC
many,TRBV27,TRBJ2-7,TRBD2,13,CASSRTRGNEQYF,TGTGCCAGCAGTCGGACGCGGGGGAACGAGCAGTACTTC
few,TRBV11-2,TRBJ1-6,TRBD1,15,CASTLGQGAWSPLHF,TGTGCCAGCACCCTCGGACAGGGGGCCTGGTCACCCCTCCACTTT
NA,TRBV21-1,TRBJ1-6,NA,17,CASSKPSILPRSSPLHF,TGTGCCAGCAGCAAACCGTCAATCCTACCCAGGTCCTCACCCCTCCACTTT
once,TRBV28,TRBJ2-3,NA,13,CASTNSDTDTQYF,TGTGCCAGCACGAATAGCGACACAGATACGCAGTATTTT
once,TRBV6-6,TRBJ2-3,NA,16,CASSYSSPRNTDTQYF,TGTGCCAGCAGTTACTCGAGCCCTAGGAACACAGATACGCAGTATTTT
NA,TRBV27,TRBJ2-3,NA,16,CASSFTRRASTDTQYF,TGTGCCAGCAGTTTTACGCGGCGGGCGAGCACAGATACGCAGTATTTT
NA,TRBV18,TRBJ2-7,NA,16,CASSPTGTGQGYEQYF,TGTGCCAGCTCACCCACCGGCACAGGGCAGGGCTACGAGCAGTACTTC
NA,TRBV11-2,TRBJ2-5,NA,14,CASSFSTSSETQYF,TGTGCCAGCAGCTTCTCGACTAGTTCAGAGACCCAGTACTTC
NA,TRBV3-1/TRBV3-2,TRBJ1-2,NA,12,CASSQTADGYTF,TGTGCCAGCAGCCAGACAGCTGATGGCTACACCTTC
NA,TRBV6-5,TRBJ1-5,TRBD1,16,CASSYSGHTGEQPQHF,TGTGCCAGCAGTTACTCCGGACACACAGGGGAGCAGCCCCAGCATTTT
NA,TRBV7-2,TRBJ2-1,TRBD2,14,CASRSSGRDNEQFF,TGTGCCAGCAGAAGCAGCGGGAGGGACAATGAGCAGTTCTTC
NA,TRBV5-1,TRBJ1-5,TRBD1,13,CASSMTGNQPQHF,TGCGCCAGCAGCATGACAGGGAATCAGCCCCAGCATTTT
NA,TRBV19,TRBJ2-5,TRBD2,16,CASSIRLAGSQETQYF,TGTGCCAGTAGTATACGACTAGCGGGAAGCCAAGAGACCCAGTACTTC
NA,TRBV12-3/TRBV12-4,TRBJ1-2,NA,13,CASTGGGPYGYTF,TGTGCCAGCACCGGGGGGGGTCCCTATGGCTACACCTTC
NA,TRBV28,TRBJ2-7,NA,15,CASRSGTLYSYEQYF,TGTGCCAGCAGGTCCGGGACACTTTACTCCTACGAGCAGTACTTC
NA,TRBV28,TRBJ2-3,NA,14,CASSFQGGADTQYF,TGTGCCAGCAGTTTCCAGGGAGGCGCAGATACGCAGTATTTT
NA,TRBV30,TRBJ1-5,NA,14,CAWSEGAGDQPQHF,TGTGCCTGGAGTGAAGGGGCTGGGGATCAGCCCCAGCATTTT
NA,TRBV6-2/TRBV6-3,TRBJ2-1,NA,12,CASSDPLGLQFF,TGTGCCAGCAGCGATCCCCTTGGACTACAGTTCTTC
once,TRBV5-6,TRBJ2-3,TRBD2,15,CASSMPSGSGDTQYF,TGTGCCAGCAGCATGCCGAGCGGGAGCGGAGATACGCAGTATTTT
NA,TRBV6-5,TRBJ1-2,NA,13,CASRSDAVYGYTF,TGTGCCAGCCGCAGTGACGCGGTTTATGGCTACACCTTC
NA,TRBV20-1,TRBJ2-7,NA,10,CSASSYEQYF,TGCAGTGCCTCTTCGTACGAGCAGTACTTC
NA,TRBV11-2,TRBJ2-7,TRBD2,15,CASSLDPGLIYEQYF,TGTGCCAGCAGCTTAGACCCGGGACTAATCTACGAGCAGTACTTC
NA,TRBV9,TRBJ1-2,TRBD1,16,CASSAVGTARNYGYTF,TGTGCCAGCAGCGCCGTGGGGACAGCTCGGAACTATGGCTACACCTTC
few,TRBV12-5,TRBJ1-1,TRBD1,17,CASGPGQGAPGNTEAFF,TGTGCTAGTGGTCCGGGACAGGGGGCGCCGGGGAACACTGAAGCTTTCTTT
NA,TRBV14,TRBJ1-4,TRBD1,17,CASSLDRGSRTNEKLFF,TGTGCCAGCAGCCTCGACAGGGGAAGTCGGACTAATGAAAAACTGTTTTTT
NA,TRBV19,TRBJ2-1,TRBD2,18,CASSRTSGAPSSYNEQFF,TGTGCCAGTAGCCGGACTAGCGGGGCTCCTTCCTCCTACAATGAGCAGTTCTTC
NA,TRBV3-1/TRBV3-2,TRBJ2-2,NA,15,CASSQRGPNTGELFF,TGTGCCAGCAGCCAAAGGGGCCCGAACACCGGGGAGCTGTTTTTT
NA,TRBV19,TRBJ2-3,TRBD1,14,CASSMTGGLDTQYF,TGTGCCAGTAGTATGACAGGGGGCTTAGATACGCAGTATTTT
NA,TRBV7-3,TRBJ2-1,NA,15,CASSSVFGGYNEQFF,TGTGCCAGCAGCTCCGTATTTGGCGGATACAATGAGCAGTTCTTC
NA,TRBV29-1,TRBJ2-5,TRBD1,14,CSVERQGWAETQYF,TGCAGCGTAGAACGACAGGGCTGGGCCGAGACCCAGTACTTC
NA,TRBV7-3,TRBJ2-2,TRBD2,13,CASRAGGARELFF,TGTGCCAGCAGGGCCGGGGGGGCCCGGGAGCTGTTTTTT
NA,TRBV14,TRBJ1-6,NA,14,CASSQENGLSPLHF,TGTGCCAGCAGCCAAGAGAATGGGCTGTCACCCCTCCACTTT
NA,TRBV18,TRBJ1-3,NA,16,CASSPDTLLSGNTIYF,TGTGCCAGCTCACCTGACACACTCCTCTCTGGAAACACCATATATTTT
many,TRBV6-5,TRBJ2-1,TRBD2,15,CASSKTSGRLNEQFF,TGTGCCAGCAGCAAAACTAGCGGGAGGCTGAATGAGCAGTTCTTC
few,TRBV18,TRBJ1-5,NA,13,CASSPDRKQPQHF,TGTGCCAGCTCACCAGACAGGAAACAGCCCCAGCATTTT
few,TRBV6-6,TRBJ1-4,NA,14,CASSYARVGEKLFF,TGTGCCAGCAGTTACGCCAGGGTCGGCGAAAAACTGTTTTTT
NA,TRBV2,TRBJ1-1,NA,15,CASSVGGAINTEAFF,TGTGCCAGCAGTGTTGGGGGGGCGATTAACACTGAAGCTTTCTTT
once,TRBV5-1,TRBJ1-1,TRBD1,14,CASSLGDRGTEAFF,TGCGCCAGCAGCTTGGGGGACAGAGGAACTGAAGCTTTCTTT
NA,TRBV6-4,TRBJ1-2,NA,14,CASSDFNRAYGYTF,TGTGCCAGCAGTGACTTTAACAGGGCCTATGGCTACACCTTC
NA,TRBV2,TRBJ2-1,TRBD1,14,CASSKGTGLHEQFF,TGTGCCAGCAGTAAGGGGACAGGGTTACATGAGCAGTTCTTC